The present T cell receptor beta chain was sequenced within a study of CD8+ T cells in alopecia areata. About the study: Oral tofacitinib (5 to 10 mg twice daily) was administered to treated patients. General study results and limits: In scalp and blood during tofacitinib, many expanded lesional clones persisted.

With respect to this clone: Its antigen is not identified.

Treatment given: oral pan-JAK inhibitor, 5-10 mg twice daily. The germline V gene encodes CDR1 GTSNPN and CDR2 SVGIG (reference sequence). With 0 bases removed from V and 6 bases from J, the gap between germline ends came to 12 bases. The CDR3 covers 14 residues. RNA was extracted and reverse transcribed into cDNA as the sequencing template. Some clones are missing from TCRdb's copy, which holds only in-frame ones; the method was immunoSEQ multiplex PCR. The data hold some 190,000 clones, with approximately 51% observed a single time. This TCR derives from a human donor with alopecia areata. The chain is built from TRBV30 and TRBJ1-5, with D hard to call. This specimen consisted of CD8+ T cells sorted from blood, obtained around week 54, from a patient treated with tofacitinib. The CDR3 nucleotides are TGTGCCTGGAGTGTACATAGGGTAGGTCAGCCCCAGCATTTT. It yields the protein CAWSVHRVGQPQHF.